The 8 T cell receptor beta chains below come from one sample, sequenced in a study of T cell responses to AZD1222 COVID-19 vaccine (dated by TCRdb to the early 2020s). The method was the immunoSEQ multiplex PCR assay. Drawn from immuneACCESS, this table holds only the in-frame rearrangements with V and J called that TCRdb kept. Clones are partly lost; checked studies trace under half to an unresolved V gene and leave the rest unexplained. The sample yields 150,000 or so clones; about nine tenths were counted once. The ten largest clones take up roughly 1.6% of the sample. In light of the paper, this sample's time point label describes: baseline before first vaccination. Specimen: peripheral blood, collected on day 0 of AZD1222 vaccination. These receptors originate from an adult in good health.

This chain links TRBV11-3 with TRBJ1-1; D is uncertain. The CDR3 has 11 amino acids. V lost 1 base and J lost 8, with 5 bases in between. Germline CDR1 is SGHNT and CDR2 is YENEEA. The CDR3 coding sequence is TGTGCCAGCAGCTTAGCAACCGAAGCTTTCTTT. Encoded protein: CASSLATEAFF.

CDR3 coding DNA: TGTGCCAGCAGCCCCAGCGGGGGGGAGACAGATACGCAGTATTTT. The encoded protein is CASSPSGGETDTQYF. This chain joins TRBV7-3 and TRBJ2-3; TRBD2 matches 10 bases. CDR3 size: 15 residues. Per the germline V gene, CDR1 is SGHTA and CDR2 is FQGTGA. With V trimmed by 5 bases and J by 3 bases, 5 bases remained unmatched.

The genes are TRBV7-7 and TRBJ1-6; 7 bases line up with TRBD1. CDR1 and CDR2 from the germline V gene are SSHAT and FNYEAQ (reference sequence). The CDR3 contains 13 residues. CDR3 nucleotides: TGTGCTACATGGGGACAGACGAATTCACCCCTCCACTTT. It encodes CATWGQTNSPLHF.

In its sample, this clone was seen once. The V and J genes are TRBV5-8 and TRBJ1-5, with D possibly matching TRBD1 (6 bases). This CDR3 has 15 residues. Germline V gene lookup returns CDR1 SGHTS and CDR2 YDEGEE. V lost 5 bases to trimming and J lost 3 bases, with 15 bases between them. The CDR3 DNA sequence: TGTGCCAGCAGGGGGGCGGGGAGACACAATCAGCCCCAGCATTTT. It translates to CASRGAGRHNQPQHF. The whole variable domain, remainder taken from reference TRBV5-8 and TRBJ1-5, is EAGVTQSPTHLIKTRGQQATLRCSPISGHTSVYWYQQALGLGLQFLLWYDEGEERNRGNFPPRFSGRQFPNYSSELNVNALELEDSALYLCASRGAGRHNQPQHFGDGTRLSIL.

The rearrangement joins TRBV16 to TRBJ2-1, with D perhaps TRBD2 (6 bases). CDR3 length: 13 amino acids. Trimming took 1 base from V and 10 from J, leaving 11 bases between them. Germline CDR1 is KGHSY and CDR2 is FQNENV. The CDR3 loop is CASSQLRGGEQFF. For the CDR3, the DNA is TGTGCCAGCAGCCAATTAAGGGGAGGAGAGCAGTTCTTC.

CDR3 coding DNA: TGCGCCAGCAGCTCCGGGACTAGCGAGTTCACAGATACGCAGTATTTT. Protein product: CASSSGTSEFTDTQYF. The chain recombines TRBV5-1 with TRBJ2-3; 10 bases map to TRBD2. V shed 3 bases, J shed 2 bases, and the junction held 6 bases outside the gene matches. Per germline, CDR1 SGHRS and CDR2 YFSETQ. CDR3 length: 16 residues.

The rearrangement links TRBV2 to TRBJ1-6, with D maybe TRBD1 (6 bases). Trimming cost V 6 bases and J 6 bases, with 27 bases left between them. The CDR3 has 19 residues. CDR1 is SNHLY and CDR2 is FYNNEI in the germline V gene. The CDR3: CASRRRGNSPAGVNSPLHF. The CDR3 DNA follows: TGTGCCAGCAGGAGAAGAGGTAATAGTCCCGCAGGGGTTAATTCACCCCTCCACTTT.

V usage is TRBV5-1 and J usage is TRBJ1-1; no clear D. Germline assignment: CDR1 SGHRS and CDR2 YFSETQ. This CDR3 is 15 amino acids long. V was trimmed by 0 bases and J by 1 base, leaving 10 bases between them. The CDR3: CASSLEGLRNTEAFF. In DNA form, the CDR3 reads TGCGCCAGCAGCTTGGAAGGGCTCCGGAACACTGAAGCTTTCTTT.